The T cell receptor beta chain under discussion was sequenced for a study of blood T cells in healthy people across ages. The CDR3 spans 14 residues. Germline CDR1 and CDR2: DFQATT and SNEGSKA (reference sequence). V was clipped by 5 bases and J by 4 bases, with 15 bases between them. A second roughly 6 to 12 cycle PCR used barcoded and J-beta primers. MiXCR was run by TCRdb on the 5' RACE reads, yielding one entry per CDR3 protein. The table includes 1,500,000 or so distinct CDR3 sequences, about 45% detected once. Sequenced material: blood. The chain is built from TRBV20-1 and TRBJ2-1; D perhaps matches TRBD1 (5 bases). The sequence was collected from a woman aged 18-30 years in good health. In nucleotides, the CDR3 is TGCAGTGCTCGCCCCGTTCGACAGTACAATGAGCAGTTCTTC. This codes for CSARPVRQYNEQFF.